Listed here is a single TCR beta chain. Antigen: not known. These data belong to a study of read filtering for tumor transcriptome and immune sequencing. Study details: Whole-transcriptome libraries were prepared after DNase treatment. Per sample, TCR-region reads ranged about 3.5 to 11 million by IR-seq, roughly 80 to 1273 by RNA-seq. Notes on the study in general: RNA-seq captured clonotypes less deeply and reliably than IR-seq.

From approximately 430 ng of RNA, a library with molecular barcoded alpha/delta and beta/gamma adaptors was made. Using its own MiXCR run on the reads, TCRdb lists one record per CDR3 protein. Of about 90,000 distinct CDR3 sequences in the sample, 10% to 15% were seen once. CDR1 is DFQATT and CDR2 is SNEGSKA in the germline V gene (reference sequence). The CDR3 consists of 12 residues. Trimming took off 3 bases at V and 1 base at J, with 6 bases between the two ends. Sequencing was performed on a population of CD138-negative cells sorted from bone marrow. This TCR was recovered from a donor aged 40 or older with multiple myeloma. The rearrangement uses TRBV20-1 and TRBJ1-2; D call uncertain. CDR3: CSASNSNYGYTF. CDR3 coding DNA: TGCAGTGCTAGTAACAGTAACTATGGCTACACCTTC.